This TCR beta chain was profiled in a study of cytomegalovirus exposure and HLA in healthy donors. This CDR3 region has 15 residues. The trim removed 0 bases at V and 3 bases at J, leaving 6 bases unmatched. Germline V CDR1 and CDR2: SGDLS, YYNGEE. Repertoires were generated with immunoSEQ multiplex PCR, while TCRdb's copy carries only in-frame clones and drops some. The sample lists about 200,000 clones; 80% to 90% were seen once. The sequenced sample consisted of PBMCs. The chain couples TRBV9 to TRBJ2-7, with TRBD1 identical over 7 bases. This TCR was recovered from a woman between 25 and 40 years old in good health and CMV-seropositive. CDR3 coding DNA: TGTGCCAGCAGCGTAGGCACAGGGGTCTACTACGAGCAGTACTTC. Its translation: CASSVGTGVYYEQYF.